Shown below are 18 T cell receptor beta chains from a single sample sequenced in a study of human T cells and chemical hapten exposure. TCRdb called the RACE reads again in MiXCR, with one record for every CDR3 protein. The table records roughly 97,000 distinct CDR3 sequences, around a quarter of them present only once. As for time point: patch test 3, about 24 weeks after DPC sensitization. As to treatment: therapeutic diphenylcyclopropenone sensitization with weekly scalp DPC. The input for sequencing was whole blood, taken in connection with sensitization to the hapten diphenylcyclopropenone (DPC). Source of these receptors: a man aged 40-49 years with alopecia areata. Some clones in this sample may be carry-over from other donors' samples.

This chain links TRBV29-1 with TRBJ1-1; TRBD1 matches 9 bases. V lost 7 bases to trimming and J lost 1 base; unmatched junction nucleotides: 13. The V gene's germline CDR1 is SQVTM and CDR2 ANQGSEA. The CDR3 has 16 residues. The CDR3 DNA follows: TGCAGCGGTACCGGGACAGGGTCCGCCAGGAACACTGAAGCTTTCTTT. Encoded protein: CSGTGTGSARNTEAFF.

The chain carries TRBV28 and TRBJ1-4, with 10 bases aligning to TRBD1. Germline V CDR1 and CDR2: MDHEN, SYDVKM. With V trimmed by 6 bases and J by 5 bases, 3 bases remained unmatched. The CDR3 sequence is 14 residues long. CDR3 sequence reads: CASSGQGGNEKLFF. The DNA for the CDR3 is TGTGCCAGCAGCGGACAGGGGGGAAATGAAAAACTGTTTTTT.

The chain has TRBV6-4 and TRBJ2-6, with a possible D match to TRBD1 (5 bases). The CDR3 is 14 residues long. Trimming left V 0 bases short and J 7 bases short, with 7 bases between. Germline lookup yields CDR1 MRHNA and CDR2 SNTAGT. In DNA, the CDR3 is TGTGCCAGCAGTGACTCGGACACTGCCAACGTCCTGACTTTC. Its protein product is CASSDSDTANVLTF.

In this sample, this clonotype turned up a few times. This chain uses TRBV9 with TRBJ2-6; D remains ambiguous. The CDR3 totals 15 residues. Looked up from germline, CDR1 is SGDLS and CDR2 is YYNGEE. With 1 base removed from V and 0 bases from J, the gap between germline ends came to 5 bases. The CDR3 DNA reads TGTGCCAGCAGCGTATCCGACTCTGGGGCCAACGTCCTGACTTTC. Its translation: CASSVSDSGANVLTF.

V and J are TRBV29-1 and TRBJ2-1; D remains ambiguous. Per the germline V gene, CDR1 is SQVTM and CDR2 is ANQGSEA. V gave up 1 base and J gave up 15 bases, with 16 bases separating them. The CDR3 totals 12 residues. The CDR3 coding sequence is TGCAGCGTTGAAGGTTTATTCTTTCGGGTGTTCTTC. Encoded protein: CSVEGLFFRVFF.

The chain carries TRBV4-3 and TRBJ2-3, with a tentative D call TRBD2 (5 bases). This CDR3 spans 17 amino acids. V was cut by 0 bases and J by 3 bases, with 16 bases left in between. Germline V gene data show CDR1 as LGHNA and CDR2 as YSLEER. CDR3 nucleotides: TGCGCCAGCAGCCAAGAGCGCGGGCTAGGAGGTACAGATACGCAGTATTTT. This gives the protein CASSQERGLGGTDTQYF.

The CDR3 is CASEWREARGAGELFF. CDR3 nucleotides: TGTGCCAGCGAGTGGCGGGAGGCCCGTGGGGCCGGGGAGCTGTTTTTT. V is TRBV6-6 and J is TRBJ2-2; the match to TRBD2 covers 8 bases. This CDR3 contains 16 residues. From germline, CDR1 is MNHNY and CDR2 SVGAGI (reference sequence). V lost 8 bases and J lost 6; bases outside the gene matches: 14.

V and J are TRBV28 and TRBJ2-4; TRBD1 aligns across 8 bases. V shed 3 bases, J shed 0 bases, and the junction held 7 bases outside the gene matches. The length of the CDR3 is 17 residues. Germline V lookup: CDR1 MDHEN, CDR2 SYDVKM. This chain's CDR3 is CASSFARDRLAKNIQYF. The DNA for the CDR3 is TGTGCCAGCAGTTTTGCCCGGGACAGGTTAGCCAAAAACATTCAGTACTTC. The variable domain in full, completed from reference TRBV28 and TRBJ2-4, reads DVKVTQSSRYLVKRTGEKVFLECVQDMDHENMFWYRQDPGLGLRLIYFSYDVKMKEKGDIPEGYSVSREKKERFSLILESASTNQTSMYLCASSFARDRLAKNIQYFGAGTRLSVL.

This clonotype was picked up a small number of times. The chain has TRBV28 and TRBJ2-7; D may correspond to TRBD1 or TRBD2 (5 bases each). Germline V gene sequence: CDR1 MDHEN, CDR2 SYDVKM. Trimming removed 4 bases from V and 1 base from J, with 8 bases in between. The CDR3 consists of 13 residues. This chain's CDR3 is CASSSGPSYEQYF. The DNA of the CDR3 is TGTGCCAGCAGTTCGGGGCCTTCCTACGAGCAGTACTTC.

This chain joins TRBV18 and TRBJ1-3; D ambiguous. The CDR3 is 13 amino acids. Germline CDR1 KGHSH, CDR2 LQKENI. Deletions cut 3 bases from V and 4 bases from J, with 7 bases between. CDR3 sequence (DNA): TGTGCCAGCTCACCCAAACAGGGAAACACCATATATTTT. This codes for CASSPKQGNTIYF.

This clonotype occurred a few times. The V call is TRBV7-9, the J call TRBJ2-1; a weak D match, TRBD1 (7 bases). V was trimmed by 0 bases and J by 7 bases, leaving 19 bases between them. Germline CDR1 reads SEHNR; CDR2 reads FQNEAQ (reference sequence). The CDR3 runs 17 residues. The CDR3, as DNA: TGTGCCAGCAGCTTAGCGCGTGGAGGGGGCGAATGGAATGAGCAGTTCTTC. Its translation is CASSLARGGGEWNEQFF.

The sample holds one count of this clonotype. The rearrangement uses TRBV7-7 and TRBJ2-5; 11 bases line up with TRBD1. V shed 4 bases and J 2 bases; nucleotides not matched to a gene: 3. The germline V gene has CDR1 SSHAT and CDR2 FNYEAQ (reference sequence). The CDR3 sequence is 15 residues long. In nucleotides, the CDR3 is TGTGCCAGCAGCTCCGGGACAGGGGGACAAGAGACCCAGTACTTC. Protein: CASSSGTGGQETQYF. Supplemented by reference TRBV7-7 and TRBJ2-5, the full variable domain reads GAGVSQSPRYKVTKRGQDVTLRCDPISSHATLYWYQQALGQGPEFLTYFNYEAQPDKSGLPSDRFSAERPEGSISTLTIQRTEQRDSAMYRCASSSGTGGQETQYFGPGTRLLVL.

The rearrangement joins TRBV28 to TRBJ2-7, with no clear D. V dropped 8 bases and J dropped 3 bases, with 11 bases sitting between them. In germline, CDR1 is MDHEN, CDR2 SYDVKM. The length of the CDR3 is 12 residues. CDR3 loop: CASGIIRYEQYF. The CDR3 DNA follows: TGTGCCAGCGGAATTATCCGCTACGAGCAGTACTTC.

The rearrangement links TRBV7-9 to TRBJ2-7; tentative D call: TRBD2 (5 bases). The ends were cut back, 4 bases at V and 2 bases at J, with 12 bases in the middle. The CDR3 consists of 14 residues. Germline V gene data show CDR1 as SEHNR and CDR2 as FQNEAQ (reference sequence). The CDR3 region is CASSSAAGAYEQYF. The CDR3 bases are TGTGCCAGCAGCTCGGCGGCCGGGGCCTACGAGCAGTACTTC.

This clonotype was detected a few times. The V and J genes are TRBV27 and TRBJ2-3; possible D gene TRBD2, 6 bases. From germline, CDR1 is MNHEY and CDR2 SMNVEV (reference sequence). The CDR3 covers 16 residues. V was pared by 2 bases and J by 2 bases, with 14 bases between. This CDR3 is CASSLRPGVITDTQYF. The CDR3 DNA reads as TGTGCCAGCAGTTTACGTCCGGGAGTGATCACAGATACGCAGTATTTT.

In this sample, this clonotype turned up a few times. V and J are TRBV9 and TRBJ1-2, with D possibly being TRBD1 (5 bases). There are 12 residues in the CDR3. Germline values: CDR1 SGDLS, CDR2 YYNGEE. Deletions cut 10 bases from V and 2 bases from J, with 12 bases between. The DNA of the CDR3 is TGTGCCTCCTTGTGGGGGAACTATGGCTACACCTTC. Protein: CASLWGNYGYTF.

This clonotype showed up just a few times. The chain couples TRBV10-3 to TRBJ1-1, with a tentative D call TRBD1 (6 bases). In germline, CDR1 is ENHRY, CDR2 SYGVKD. Trimming pared 6 bases from V and 5 bases from J, leaving 10 bases between. The CDR3 loop spans 12 amino acids. CDR3 nucleotides: TGTGCCATCAGGAAGGGGGGGACTGAAGCTTTCTTT. Amino acid sequence: CAIRKGGTEAFF.

This clonotype has at least ten counts. This chain joins TRBV6-4 and TRBJ2-3, with a tentative D call TRBD2 (6 bases). The CDR3 has 18 amino acids. Germline CDR1 and CDR2: MRHNA and SNTAGT. Trimming left V 5 bases short and J 4 bases short, with 25 bases between. The CDR3 region has the DNA TGTGCCAGCAGTCCGGGACTTGACCCGGACTACCCCCCAGATACGCAGTATTTT. Protein: CASSPGLDPDYPPDTQYF.